This T cell receptor (beta chain) was sequenced during a study of blood T cell repertoires in COVID-19. At the level of the study: Material from acute and convalescent COVID-19 was sourced from the United States, Italy and Spain. PBMCs, B-cell-depleted T cells, or T cells were the source of the cDNA or gDNA that made up the material.

Profiling relied on immunoSEQ multiplex PCR, and the TCRdb table lists in-frame clones only, not all of them. This sample has approximately 310,000 clones; 80% to 90% occur once, and the top ten carry around 8%. CDR3 length: 13 amino acids. Germline CDR1 reads SGHTA; CDR2 reads FQGNSA. The V and J ends lost 5 bases and 7 bases, in that order; junction bases with no gene match: 3. The TCR originated in a woman aged 45 to 65 who had recovered from COVID-19. This chain uses TRBV7-2 with TRBJ2-1; 9 positions match TRBD2. Sequencing was done on a sample of peripheral blood. The CDR3 nucleotides read TGTGCCAGCAGCGGGACTAGCATGAATGAGCAGTTCTTC. Amino acid sequence: CASSGTSMNEQFF.